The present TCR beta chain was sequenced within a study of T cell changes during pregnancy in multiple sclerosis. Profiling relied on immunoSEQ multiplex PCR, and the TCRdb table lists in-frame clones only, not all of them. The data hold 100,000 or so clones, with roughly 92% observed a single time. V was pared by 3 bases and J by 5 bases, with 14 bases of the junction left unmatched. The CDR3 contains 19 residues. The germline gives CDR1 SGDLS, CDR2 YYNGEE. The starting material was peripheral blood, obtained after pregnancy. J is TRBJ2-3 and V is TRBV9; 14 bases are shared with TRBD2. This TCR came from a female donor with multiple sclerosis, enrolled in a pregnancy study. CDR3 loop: CASSDYRLAGGGGKDTQYF. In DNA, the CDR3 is TGTGCCAGCAGCGATTATCGACTAGCGGGAGGGGGGGGGAAAGATACGCAGTATTTT.